Listed below are T cell receptor beta chains from one sample, sequenced in a study of cytomegalovirus exposure and HLA in healthy donors. TCRdb keeps only in-frame clones here, not all; method: immunoSEQ multiplex PCR. The sample lists about 130,000 clones; 70% to 80% were seen once. Specimen: PBMCs. The receptors were sampled from a woman aged 45-65 years in good health and CMV-seronegative. Each CDR3 is given with its conserved first and last residue. The D gene is left open where the match is weak. Clone size is shown for a subset of rows, as once, few, many or a class of expanded clone.

>-|once|TRBJ2-1|TRBV20-1
CSASSRNEQFF
TGCAGTGCTAGCTCACGGAATGAGCAGTTCTTC
>TRBD2|few|TRBJ2-7|TRBV28
CASRGWGGATYEQYF
TGTGCCAGCAGGGGGTGGGGAGGGGCGACCTACGAGCAGTACTTC
>-|-|TRBJ1-5|TRBV2
CASDDRMGNQPQHF
TGTGCCAGTGATGACAGGATGGGCAATCAGCCCCAGCATTTT
>TRBD2|medium-sized|TRBJ2-1|TRBV7-9
CASFGGLGVYNEQFF
TGTGCCAGCTTCGGAGGACTAGGAGTTTACAATGAGCAGTTCTTC
>TRBD2|-|TRBJ2-1|TRBV6-4
CASRWEAGGPLNEQFF
TGTGCCAGCAGGTGGGAGGCGGGAGGGCCTCTCAATGAGCAGTTCTTC
>-|-|TRBJ2-3|TRBV7-6
CASRPRYTDTQYF
TGTGCCAGCAGACCGCGATACACAGATACGCAGTATTTT
>-|few|TRBJ2-1|TRBV9
CASSLTREGEQFF
TGTGCCAGCAGCCTGACTAGAGAGGGTGAGCAGTTCTTC
>TRBD2|-|TRBJ2-3|TRBV5-4
CASSSFGAGGQYF
TGTGCCAGCAGCTCCTTCGGAGCGGGAGGCCAGTATTTT
>TRBD2|-|TRBJ2-7|TRBV19
CASSTGRRLAGAREQYF
TGTGCCAGTAGTACAGGTCGGAGACTAGCGGGAGCGCGGGAGCAGTACTTC
>TRBD1|-|TRBJ1-3|TRBV5-4
CASSLGAGGSGNTIYF
TGTGCCAGCAGCTTGGGAGCAGGGGGCTCTGGAAACACCATATATTTT
>TRBD1|once|TRBJ1-3|TRBV9
CASSPTTGGVGNTIYF
TGTGCCAGCAGCCCTACGACAGGGGGAGTCGGAAACACCATATATTTT
>-|-|TRBJ1-1|TRBV5-1
CASSEDSPNTEAFF
TGCGCCAGCAGCGAGGACAGCCCGAACACTGAAGCTTTCTTT
>-|-|TRBJ1-2|TRBV5-1
CASSLEAGYGYTF
TGCGCCAGCAGCTTGGAGGCAGGCTATGGCTACACCTTC
>TRBD1|-|TRBJ1-3|TRBV2
CASRAGTGGGNTIYF
TGTGCCAGCAGGGCCGGGACAGGGGGGGGGAACACCATATATTTT
>-|-|TRBJ2-3|TRBV7-2
CASSYGGQGLRDTQYF
TGTGCCAGCAGCTACGGGGGTCAGGGATTAAGGGATACGCAGTATTTT
>-|-|TRBJ2-1|TRBV6-6
CASSSDSFGQFF
TGTGCCAGCAGTTCCGACAGCTTCGGGCAGTTCTTC
>TRBD2|-|TRBJ2-3|TRBV7-2
CASSSSGMGTDTQYF
TGTGCCAGCAGTTCAAGCGGGATGGGCACAGATACGCAGTATTTT
>-|-|TRBJ1-1|TRBV29-1
CSVVGRDHSEREPWEAFF
TGCAGCGTTGTGGGGCGGGACCACAGCGAACGTGAGCCGTGGGAAGCTTTCTTT
>-|once|TRBJ2-3|TRBV7-2
CASSLGESSTDTQYF
TGTGCCAGCAGCTTAGGCGAGTCTAGCACAGATACGCAGTATTTT
>TRBD1|few|TRBJ1-1|TRBV19
CASRLRTGLPETEAFF
TGTGCCAGTAGACTTCGGACAGGGCTACCGGAGACTGAAGCTTTCTTT
>-|-|TRBJ1-1|TRBV9
CASSGRGTEAFF
TGTGCCAGCAGCGGCAGGGGTACTGAAGCTTTCTTT
>-|-|TRBJ1-4|TRBV11-2
CASSPLIKGEKLFF
TGTGCCAGCAGCCCCCTTATCAAGGGGGAAAAACTGTTTTTT
>-|-|TRBJ1-5|TRBV7-9
CASSENGQPQHF
TGTGCCAGCAGCGAAAACGGGCAGCCCCAGCATTTT
>-|-|TRBJ1-5|TRBV4-3
CASSQEPYTTINQPQHF
TGCGCCAGCAGCCAAGAGCCCTACACCACTATCAATCAGCCCCAGCATTTT
>TRBD2|few|TRBJ2-2|TRBV29-1
CSASGIAGGAGELFF
TGCAGCGCCTCGGGGATAGCGGGAGGTGCCGGGGAGCTGTTTTTT
>-|-|TRBJ2-1|TRBV6-5
CASSYTSLAFRNEQFF
TGTGCCAGCAGTTATACTTCGCTAGCTTTTAGGAATGAGCAGTTCTTC
>-|-|TRBJ2-7|TRBV4-1
CASSPLPAGPYYEQYF
TGCGCCAGCAGCCCCCTTCCGGCAGGTCCCTACTACGAGCAGTACTTC